These 17 T cell receptor beta chains originate from one sample sequenced in a study of cytomegalovirus exposure and HLA in healthy donors. The primer mix had 60 Vbeta and 13 Jbeta primers. The assay was immunoSEQ multiplex PCR, and TCRdb's table has in-frame clones only and misses some. The table lists some 120,000 clones, around 77% of them singletons. Material: PBMCs. The receptors here all came from a man between 18 and 35 years old in good health and CMV-seropositive.

This chain joins TRBV5-6 and TRBJ2-5; 9 bases map to TRBD1. The CDR3 length is 13 residues. The trim removed 3 bases at V and 5 bases at J, leaving 2 bases unmatched. The V gene's germline CDR1 is SGHDT and CDR2 YYEEEE. The CDR3 coding sequence is TGTGCCAGCAGCTGGACAGGGGCCGAGACCCAGTACTTC. It is translated as CASSWTGAETQYF.

In nucleotides, the CDR3 is TGTGCCAGCGGACTCACAGGGGCAGACGAGCAGTACTTC. It yields the protein CASGLTGADEQYF. The chain links TRBV27 to TRBJ2-7; 7 nucleotides align to TRBD1. Per the germline V gene, CDR1 is MNHEY and CDR2 is SMNVEV (reference sequence). The length of the CDR3 is 13 residues. Trimming cost V 8 bases and J 5 bases; bases outside gene matches: 9.

The chain combines TRBV6-5 with TRBJ2-5, with TRBD2 matching over 12 bases. The CDR3 covers 15 residues. The J segment lost 2 bases and the V segment lost 8 bases, leaving 6 bases of the junction unmatched. Germline assignment: CDR1 MNHEY and CDR2 SVGAGI. For the CDR3, the DNA is TGTGCCAGCCGGCAGACTAGCGGGGGACAAGAGACCCAGTACTTC. It yields the protein CASRQTSGGQETQYF.

This clone showed up just a few times. V and J are TRBV13 and TRBJ2-2, with TRBD1 matching 11 bases. Germline lookup yields CDR1 PRHDT and CDR2 FYEKMQ (reference sequence). The CDR3 loop spans 16 amino acids. Germline trimming cut 5 bases from V and 5 bases from J; bases unmatched to any gene: 7. CDR3 sequence: CASSKTGTGGTGELFF. The CDR3 bases are TGTGCCAGCAGCAAGACCGGGACAGGGGGGACCGGGGAGCTGTTTTTT.

This clone was found a few times. The gene calls are TRBV5-1 and TRBJ2-7; 9 bases line up with TRBD1. CDR1 and CDR2 (germline): SGHRS, YFSETQ. The CDR3 covers 16 residues. Trimming at V came to 0 bases and at J to 0 bases, leaving 4 bases not matched to a gene. This CDR3 reads CASSLDGGQGSYEQYF. Written as DNA, the CDR3 is TGCGCCAGCAGCTTGGACGGGGGACAGGGCTCCTACGAGCAGTACTTC.

This chain joins TRBV11-1 and TRBJ2-3; tentative D call: TRBD2 (5 bases). The V and J ends lost 3 bases and 4 bases respectively, with 8 bases between them. There are 13 residues in the CDR3. CDR1 is SGHAT and CDR2 is FQDESV in the germline V gene (reference sequence). As DNA, the CDR3 is TGTGCCAGCAGCTTGAGGGTTCCAGATACGCAGTATTTT. Amino acids: CASSLRVPDTQYF.

This clone was counted a few times. V gene TRBV9 combines with J gene TRBJ1-3; 7 nucleotides match TRBD1. This CDR3 is 14 amino acids long. The V segment lost 4 bases and the J segment 2 bases; nucleotides outside the gene matches: 3. CDR1 is SGDLS and CDR2 is YYNGEE in the germline V gene. CDR3 sequence (DNA): TGTGCCAGCAGCCAGGGGGGCACTGGAAACACCATATATTTT. Translation: CASSQGGTGNTIYF.

The chain is built from TRBV27 and TRBJ2-6, with a tentative D call TRBD1 (5 bases). V gave up 2 bases and J gave up 0 bases, with 8 bases separating them. CDR3 length: 16 amino acids. Looked up from germline, CDR1 is MNHEY and CDR2 is SMNVEV (reference sequence). The CDR3 region is CASSLIRASGANVLTF. The DNA for the CDR3 is TGTGCCAGCAGTTTAATCAGGGCCTCTGGGGCCAACGTCCTGACTTTC. Filled out from reference TRBV27 and TRBJ2-6, the complete variable domain reads EAQVTQNPRYLITVTGKKLTVTCSQNMNHEYMSWYRQDPGLGLRQIYYSMNVEVTDKGDVPEGYKVSRKEKRNFPLILESPSPNQTSLYFCASSLIRASGANVLTFGAGSRLTVL.

The table lists this clone with many counts. The rearrangement joins TRBV6-5 to TRBJ1-1; weak D call: TRBD1 (6 bases). V lost 6 bases, J lost 1 base, and 12 bases lay in between. CDR1 and CDR2 (germline): MNHEY, SVGAGI. This CDR3 comprises 14 residues. CDR3 loop: CASRSQGRNTEAFF. DNA of the CDR3: TGTGCCAGCAGGTCACAGGGTAGGAACACTGAAGCTTTCTTT.

This chain links TRBV11-2 with TRBJ2-7, with D possibly TRBD1 on 6 matching bases. The CDR3 is 16 amino acids. Trimming cost V 2 bases and J 6 bases, with 20 bases left between them. Germline assignment: CDR1 SGHAT and CDR2 FQNNGV. DNA for the CDR3: TGTGCCAGCAGCTTAACATTCTGGCAGGGGAACTCCGAGCAGTACTTC. Translating it yields CASSLTFWQGNSEQYF. Filled out from reference TRBV11-2 and TRBJ2-7, the complete variable domain reads EAGVAQSPRYKIIEKRQSVAFWCNPISGHATLYWYQQILGQGPKLLIQFQNNGVVDDSQLPKDRFSAERLKGVDSTLKIQPAKLEDSAVYLCASSLTFWQGNSEQYFGPGTRLTVT.

This chain connects TRBV4-1 to TRBJ2-5, with 8 bases matching TRBD1. CDR1 and CDR2 (germline): MGHRA, YSYEKL. This CDR3 has 16 amino acids. The V and J ends lost 1 base and 1 base, in that order; junction bases with no gene match: 5. The CDR3 loop is CASSQVPGGTQETQYF. The CDR3, as DNA: TGCGCCAGCAGCCAAGTACCAGGGGGCACCCAAGAGACCCAGTACTTC.

This clone was counted between two and nine times. The chain couples TRBV4-1 to TRBJ1-3; D uncertain. This CDR3 comprises 11 residues. Trimming shortened V by 5 bases and J by 5 bases, and 4 bases separated the two germline ends. The germline CDR1 and CDR2 sequences are MGHRA and YSYEKL. CDR3 sequence: CASSSRNTIYF. The CDR3 DNA is TGCGCCAGCAGCAGCAGAAACACCATATATTTT.

The gene calls are TRBV29-1 and TRBJ1-1; 7 bases map to TRBD1. Germline assignment: CDR1 SQVTM and CDR2 ANQGSEA. Trimming took 2 bases from V and 0 from J; bases not matched to a gene: 6. The CDR3 sequence is 15 residues long. The CDR3 spells CSVEPRQGLNTEAFF. The CDR3 nucleotides are TGCAGCGTTGAACCTAGACAGGGATTGAACACTGAAGCTTTCTTT.

The chain recombines TRBV6-5 with TRBJ2-2; possibly TRBD2 for D (6 bases). V lost 4 bases to trimming and J lost 3 bases, with 15 bases between them. Per germline, CDR1 MNHEY and CDR2 SVGAGI. The CDR3 runs 16 residues. Here the CDR3 reads CASSFSLGGDTGELFF. CDR3 DNA: TGTGCCAGCAGTTTCTCACTAGGAGGGGACACCGGGGAGCTGTTTTTT.

The rearrangement uses TRBV19 and TRBJ1-5, with 10 bases lining up with TRBD1. The V gene's germline CDR1 is LNHDA and CDR2 SQIVND (reference sequence). The CDR3 length is 17 residues. Trimming cost V 6 bases and J 2 bases; bases outside gene matches: 10. The CDR3 bases are TGTGCCAGTAGCCTTACCCGGGACAGGGGCCGCAATCAGCCCCAGCATTTT. It encodes CASSLTRDRGRNQPQHF.

The rearrangement uses TRBV5-1 and TRBJ1-6; D uncertain. Germline V CDR1 and CDR2: SGHRS, YFSETQ. Trimming removed 0 bases from V and 9 bases from J, with 10 bases in between. The CDR3 has 14 residues. The CDR3 nucleotides are TGCGCCAGCAGCTTGGCGGGCCGGGGTTCACCCCTCCACTTT. This gives the protein CASSLAGRGSPLHF.

The J gene is TRBJ1-3, the V gene TRBV6-5; D remains ambiguous. The CDR3 has 15 amino acids. Per germline, CDR1 MNHEY and CDR2 SVGAGI. Trimming removed 0 bases at V and 4 bases at J, with 10 bases between. The CDR3 bases are TGTGCCAGCAGTTACTCCAGGACTGGCGGAAACACCATATATTTT. Protein product: CASSYSRTGGNTIYF.